This is a list of T cell receptor beta chains from one sample in a study of technical replicates of blood from a few donors. The method was immunoSEQ multiplex PCR; TCRdb's version includes in-frame clones alone and lacks a portion of them. The table lists around 68,000 clones, around 97% of them singletons. The material sequenced was T cells isolated from PBMCs. These receptors all come from a human donor in good health. CDR3s include the opening cysteine and the closing phenylalanine or tryptophan. The D gene is left open where the match is weak. Not every row has a clone size; where given, it reads once, few, many or a size class.

size: .; D: .; J: TRBJ2-3; V: TRBV30; DNA: TGTGCCTGGAGTTTAACAGGGCGGCCCCAGTATTTT; CDR3: CAWSLTGRPQYF
size: .; D: .; J: TRBJ2-7; V: TRBV6-5; DNA: TGTGCCAGCAGTTCCCTAAGCTCCTACGAGCAGTACTTC; CDR3: CASSSLSSYEQYF
size: .; D: .; J: TRBJ1-2; V: TRBV6-5; DNA: TGTGCCAGCACCAGGGGACCTTACTATGGCTACACCTTC; CDR3: CASTRGPYYGYTF
size: .; D: .; J: TRBJ2-7; V: TRBV27; DNA: TGTGCCAGCAGTTTCTTTACAGGATCCTACGAGCAGTACTTC; CDR3: CASSFFTGSYEQYF
size: .; D: TRBD2; J: TRBJ2-5; V: TRBV5-1; DNA: TGCGCCAGCAGCCCAGGCGCCGGGACTACGCAAGAGACCCAGTACTTC; CDR3: CASSPGAGTTQETQYF
size: .; D: .; J: TRBJ2-1; V: TRBV27; DNA: TGTGCCAGCAGCCAATTTGCGGGTGTAACCTACAATGAGCAGTTCTTC; CDR3: CASSQFAGVTYNEQFF
size: once; D: .; J: TRBJ2-7; V: TRBV7-9; DNA: TGTGCCAGCAGCGCGAGACTTTACGAGCAGTACTTC; CDR3: CASSARLYEQYF
size: .; D: .; J: TRBJ1-1; V: TRBV4-3; DNA: TGCGCCAGCAGCCAAGATTCCAGGGGTGGCACTGAAGCTTTCTTT; CDR3: CASSQDSRGGTEAFF
size: .; D: TRBD2; J: TRBJ2-3; V: TRBV19; DNA: TGTGCCAGTAGCTATGGACTAGCGGATAGCACAGATACGCAGTATTTT; CDR3: CASSYGLADSTDTQYF
size: .; D: TRBD2; J: TRBJ2-3; V: TRBV19; DNA: TGTGCCAGTAGTCGGGGTAGCGGGAGGGGCTCAGATACGCAGTATTTT; CDR3: CASSRGSGRGSDTQYF
size: .; D: TRBD2; J: TRBJ2-4; V: TRBV4-2; DNA: TGTGCCAGCAGCCGTACTAGCGGCCTAGCCAAAAACATTCAGTACTTC; CDR3: CASSRTSGLAKNIQYF
size: .; D: .; J: TRBJ2-3; V: TRBV5-5; DNA: TGTGCCAGCAGCTATCAGCGTGGAGCCACAGATACGCAGTATTTT; CDR3: CASSYQRGATDTQYF
size: .; D: TRBD1; J: TRBJ1-1; V: TRBV5-1; DNA: TGCGCCAGCAGCGCGCCGGGACAGGGGAACACTGAAGCTTTCTTT; CDR3: CASSAPGQGNTEAFF